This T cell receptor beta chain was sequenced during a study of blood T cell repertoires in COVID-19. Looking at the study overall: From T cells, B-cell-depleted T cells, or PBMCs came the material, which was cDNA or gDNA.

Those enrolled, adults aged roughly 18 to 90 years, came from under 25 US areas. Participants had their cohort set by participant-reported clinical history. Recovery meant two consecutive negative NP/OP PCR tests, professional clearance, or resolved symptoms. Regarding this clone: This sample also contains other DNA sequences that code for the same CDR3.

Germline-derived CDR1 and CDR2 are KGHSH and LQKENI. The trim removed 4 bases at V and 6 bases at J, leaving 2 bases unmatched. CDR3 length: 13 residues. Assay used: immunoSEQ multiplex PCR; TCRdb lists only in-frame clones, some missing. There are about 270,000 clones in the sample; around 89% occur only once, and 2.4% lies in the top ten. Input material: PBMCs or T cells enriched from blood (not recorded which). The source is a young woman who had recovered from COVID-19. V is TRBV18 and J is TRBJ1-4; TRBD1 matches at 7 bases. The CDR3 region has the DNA TGTGCCAGCTCACAGGGGGCCGATGAAAAACTGTTTTTT. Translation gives CASSQGADEKLFF.